The T cell receptor (beta chain) described here comes from a study of radiation and T cells in renal cell carcinoma. Overall study context: Nephrectomy followed 15 Gy stereotactic body radiation by 4 weeks.

There are 12 residues in the CDR3. V lost 5 bases to trimming and J lost 3 bases, with 7 bases between them. Germline V gene data show CDR1 as KGHSH and CDR2 as LQKENI. TCRdb's table, derived via immunoSEQ multiplex PCR, lists solely in-frame clones and lacks some. The table includes 120,000 or so clones, 65% to 85% detected once. Of note for this clone: What it binds is unknown.

The time point was: blood 2 weeks post-SBRT. The sample's treatment: 15 Gy SBRT to primary tumor, nephrectomy 4 weeks later. After SBRT, blood was collected at 2 and 4 weeks, plus baseline. The tumor was a clear cell renal cell carcinoma. Study outcomes and limitations: Top tumor clonotypes rose in blood 2 weeks post-radiation, then contracted.

The chain uses TRBV18 and TRBJ1-2; D is uncertain. This sample comprised blood, obtained from a patient whose treatment included radiotherapy and nephrectomy. The TCR was taken from a man aged 50-60 years with renal cell carcinoma. CDR3 residues: CASSTSDYGYTF. As DNA, the CDR3 is TGTGCCAGCTCAACCTCGGACTATGGCTACACCTTC.